The clone carrying this T cell receptor (beta chain) appeared once. The CDR3 spans 16 residues. CDR1 and CDR2 (germline): MNHEY, SVGAGI. The junction had 4 bases not matched to a gene; V was cut back by 0 bases and J by 6 bases. This record belongs to a study of blood T cell repertoires in COVID-19. Libraries were prepared by immunoSEQ multiplex PCR; TCRdb keeps only in-frame clonotypes and omits some of them. The table shows around 150,000 clones, with approximately 88% occurring only once. This receptor was taken from an elderly woman with active or convalescent COVID-19. The sample comprised peripheral blood. This sequence joins TRBV6-5 and TRBJ1-6; 8 nucleotides line up with TRBD1. In DNA form, the CDR3 reads TGTGCCAGCAGTTACTCCCGGGACAGGCCTAATTCACCCCTCCACTTT. Amino acids: CASSYSRDRPNSPLHF.